Listed here are 23 T cell receptor beta chains from one sample, sequenced in a study of CDR3 diversity in severe acne. TCRdb passed the PCR reads through MiXCR, listing each CDR3 protein once. Of about 86,000 distinct CDR3 sequences listed, under 65% are singletons. Sequenced: blood. The receptors derive from a male donor in good health, without acne.

This clonotype has a handful of counts. V is TRBV6-5 and J is TRBJ2-7, with 10 bases identical to TRBD1. V shed 2 bases, J shed 4 bases, and the junction held 2 bases outside the gene matches. Germline CDR1 reads MNHEY; CDR2 reads SVGAGI. The CDR3 extends over 14 amino acids. The CDR3 DNA reads TGTGCCAGCAGTTACCCGGGACAGGGGTACGAGCAGTACTTC. Residues: CASSYPGQGYEQYF.

In this sample, this clonotype turned up many times. The junction does not match germline at one end; this may be a read error. This rearrangement joins TRBV30 to TRBJ2-7; D is perhaps TRBD1 (6 bases). The CDR3 has 11 residues. The germline V gene encodes CDR1 GTSNPN and CDR2 SVGIG (reference sequence). In nucleotides, the CDR3 is TGTGCCTGGAGAACGACAGGCCCACGACTTTTC. Its protein product is CAWRTTGPRLF.

The chain links TRBV6-5 to TRBJ1-1; D may be TRBD1 (5 bases). Trimming pared 2 bases from V and 2 bases from J, leaving 12 bases between. This CDR3 is 15 amino acids long. The germline V gene has CDR1 MNHEY and CDR2 SVGAGI. The CDR3 loop reads CASSYAGTRNTEAFF. The CDR3 bases are TGTGCCAGCAGTTACGCTGGGACTCGTAACACTGAAGCTTTCTTT.

This clonotype was seen repeatedly, ten times or more. The chain carries TRBV20-1 and TRBJ2-4; 8 nucleotides match TRBD2. J gave up 10 bases and V 5 bases, and 13 bases lay outside the gene matches. From germline, CDR1 is DFQATT and CDR2 SNEGSKA (reference sequence). The CDR3 consists of 14 residues. This CDR3 is CSAAKLGLADIQYF. The DNA of the CDR3 is TGCAGTGCTGCTAAACTCGGACTAGCTGATATTCAGTACTTC.

The J gene is TRBJ1-5, the V gene TRBV20-1; TRBD1 is a possible D gene (6 bases). The CDR3 runs to 14 residues. Germline V lookup: CDR1 DFQATT, CDR2 SNEGSKA (reference sequence). The germline V and J ends were trimmed by 0 bases and 9 bases, with 15 bases remaining between them. The CDR3 protein is CSARDRSGDRPQHF. The CDR3 region has the DNA TGCAGTGCTAGAGATAGGTCAGGGGACCGGCCCCAGCATTTT.

This chain connects TRBV5-4 to TRBJ2-6, with D possibly being TRBD2 (6 bases). The V gene's germline CDR1 is SGHNT and CDR2 YYREEE (reference sequence). The CDR3 length is 21 residues. The V and J ends lost 4 bases and 0 bases respectively, with 26 bases between them. CDR3 loop: CASSQDPAQWTTYSGANVLTF. In DNA, the CDR3 is TGTGCCAGCAGCCAAGATCCCGCACAGTGGACTACCTACTCTGGGGCCAACGTCCTGACTTTC.

This chain links TRBV20-1 with TRBJ1-1, with D maybe TRBD1 (5 bases). From germline, CDR1 is DFQATT and CDR2 SNEGSKA (reference sequence). This CDR3 has 13 amino acids. Trimming took 6 bases from V and 1 from J, leaving 12 bases between them. The CDR3 DNA is TGCAGTGCCCAACCCGACAGGAACACTGAAGCTTTCTTT. Protein product: CSAQPDRNTEAFF.

This clonotype was seen at least ten times. One end of the junction does not line up with germline, which may come from a read error. The chain combines TRBV25-1 with TRBJ1-3, with D hard to call. The CDR3 is 17 residues long. Germline V CDR1 and CDR2: MGHDK, SYGVNS. CDR3 nucleotide sequence: TGTGCCAGCAGTGAGTTTCAGGACTCCGACTCTGGAAGCACCATATATTTT. The encoded protein is CASSEFQDSDSGSTIYF.

Regarding this clonotype: At one of its ends the junction is not consistent with the germline gene, which may arise from a read error. V is TRBV6-5 and J is TRBJ2-7; D is unclear. This CDR3 is 8 amino acids long. The germline V gene has CDR1 MNHEY and CDR2 SVGAGI. In DNA, the CDR3 is TGTGCCAGCAGTTACTCCTTATTC. Encoded protein: CASSYSLF.

This clonotype has just a few counts. The chain's CDR3 is CASRGTQERNTEAFF. CDR3 sequence (DNA): TGTGCCAGCAGGGGCACGCAAGAGAGGAACACTGAAGCTTTCTTT. V and J are TRBV2 and TRBJ1-1; no definite D call. This CDR3 region has 15 residues. In germline, CDR1 is SNHLY, CDR2 FYNNEI. Trimming cost V 6 bases and J 1 base, with 15 bases left between them. Full variable domain (outside the CDR3, taken from reference TRBV2 and TRBJ1-1): EPEVTQTPSHQVTQMGQEVILRCVPISNHLYFYWYRQILGQKVEFLVSFYNNEISEKSEIFDDQFSVERPDGSNFTLKIRSTKLEDSAMYFCASRGTQERNTEAFFGQGTRLTVV.

This clonotype was detected many times. The chain employs TRBV5-1 and TRBJ2-2, with D unresolved. Trimming left V 2 bases short and J 1 base short, with 12 bases between. This CDR3 comprises 16 residues. Per the germline V gene, CDR1 is SGHRS and CDR2 is YFSETQ. The CDR3 DNA sequence: TGCGCCAGCAGCTTCCAAGGCAACAGGAACACCGGGGAGCTGTTTTTT. Amino acid sequence: CASSFQGNRNTGELFF. Looking up the rest from reference TRBV5-1 and TRBJ2-2 gives the full variable domain: KAGVTQTPRYLIKTRGQQVTLSCSPISGHRSVSWYQQTPGQGLQFLFEYFSETQRNKGNFPGRFSGRQFSNSRSEMNVSTLELGDSALYLCASSFQGNRNTGELFFGEGSRLTVL.

In this sample, this clonotype turned up many times. The V call is TRBV19, the J call TRBJ2-1; D might be TRBD2 (6 bases). The CDR3 covers 16 residues. Germline V lookup: CDR1 LNHDA, CDR2 SQIVND (reference sequence). Trimming removed 7 bases from V and 4 bases from J, with 20 bases in between. The CDR3 DNA reads as TGTGCCAGTACGGAGCTGGGTGGGGGGAAGTACAATGAGCAGTTCTTC. Its translation is CASTELGGGKYNEQFF.

V gene TRBV18 combines with J gene TRBJ1-4; no definite D call. The CDR3 is 14 residues long. Trimming took 3 bases from V and 12 from J, leaving 17 bases between them. The germline CDR1 and CDR2 sequences are KGHSH and LQKENI. CDR3 DNA: TGTGCCAGCTCACCCCCCAGCAAAAATGAGGAACTGTTTTTT. This translates into CASSPPSKNEELFF. The full variable domain, in which reference TRBV18 and TRBJ1-4 provide the parts outside the CDR3, is NAGVMQNPRHLVRRRGQEARLRCSPMKGHSHVYWYRQLPEEGLKFMVYLQKENIIDESGMPKERFSAEFPKEGPSILRIQQVVRGDSAAYFCASSPPSKNEELFFGSGTQLSVL.

This clonotype was seen repeatedly, ten times or more. This chain joins TRBV9 and TRBJ1-1, with D possibly matching TRBD1 (5 bases). Trimming cost V 1 base and J 1 base, with 14 bases left between them. CDR3 size: 16 residues. Germline loops: CDR1 SGDLS, CDR2 YYNGEE. The CDR3 here is CASSVNSGTENTEAFF. Written as DNA, the CDR3 is TGTGCCAGCAGCGTAAATTCCGGGACGGAGAACACTGAAGCTTTCTTT.

V is TRBV20-1 and J is TRBJ2-3; D may be TRBD2 (5 bases). The CDR3 is made up of 12 amino acids. The V and J ends lost 3 bases and 4 bases respectively, with 8 bases between them. The germline V gene has CDR1 DFQATT and CDR2 SNEGSKA (reference sequence). The chain's CDR3 is CSASLAADTQYF. As DNA, the CDR3 is TGCAGTGCTAGCCTAGCAGCAGATACGCAGTATTTT.

The V gene is TRBV19, the J gene TRBJ2-6, with D possibly matching TRBD1 (6 bases). With 4 bases removed from V and 4 bases from J, the gap between germline ends came to 8 bases. CDR3 length equals 14 residues. The germline gives CDR1 LNHDA, CDR2 SQIVND (reference sequence). DNA of the CDR3: TGTGCCAGTAGTACCGGGACAGGGGCCAACGTCCTGACTTTC. Protein: CASSTGTGANVLTF. Full variable domain (rest looked up from reference TRBV19 and TRBJ2-6): DGGITQSPKYLFRKEGQNVTLSCEQNLNHDAMYWYRQDPGQGLRLIYYSQIVNDFQKGDIAEGYSVSREKKESFPLTVTSAQKNPTAFYLCASSTGTGANVLTFGAGSRLTVL.

Of note for this clonotype: Mismatch with germline at one junction end may stem from a read error. V gene TRBV3-1 combines with J gene TRBJ2-2; perhaps TRBD2 as D (6 bases). The germline CDR1 and CDR2 sequences are LGHDT and YNNKEL (reference sequence). The CDR3 contains 12 residues. CDR3 region: CASSQEGGEPFF. Written as DNA, the CDR3 is TGTGCCAGCAGCCAAGAAGGCGGGGAGCCGTTTTTT.

The gene calls are TRBV20-1 and TRBJ1-5; D unresolved. The germline V gene encodes CDR1 DFQATT and CDR2 SNEGSKA (reference sequence). Trimming took 3 bases from V and 5 from J, leaving 8 bases between them. CDR3 length: 12 amino acids. In nucleotides, the CDR3 is TGCAGTGCTAGTAGGTCTGATCAGCCCCAGCATTTT. It translates to CSASRSDQPQHF.

The chain is built from TRBV6-5 and TRBJ2-7; 12 nucleotides agree with TRBD2. The CDR3 is made up of 13 amino acids. The V gene's germline CDR1 is MNHEY and CDR2 SVGAGI. V was pared by 7 bases and J by 4 bases, with 2 bases of the junction left unmatched. CDR3 in DNA: TGTGCCAGCACCCTAGCGGGGGGGTACGAGCAGTACTTC. Protein: CASTLAGGYEQYF.

This clonotype was observed many times. The chain combines TRBV2 with TRBJ2-3; a possible D gene is TRBD1 (6 bases). Germline values: CDR1 SNHLY, CDR2 FYNNEI. The V gene lost 4 bases and the J gene lost 4 bases, with 12 bases spanning the gap. CDR3 length: 14 residues. The CDR3 reads CASSARGIPDTQYF. CDR3 DNA sequence: TGTGCCAGCAGTGCCAGGGGTATCCCAGATACGCAGTATTTT.

This clonotype is labeled as medium-sized. The DNA of the CDR3 is TGCAGTGCTAGTATCGTAATTAATAGCAATCAGCCCCAGCATTTT. Protein product: CSASIVINSNQPQHF. The chain combines TRBV20-1 with TRBJ1-5; no definite D call. Germline values: CDR1 DFQATT, CDR2 SNEGSKA (reference sequence). This CDR3 region has 15 residues. V lost 3 bases and J lost 0, with 12 bases in between.

The chain carries TRBV5-1 and TRBJ1-2; 7 nucleotides align to TRBD1. CDR3 length: 17 amino acids. Germline CDR1 reads SGHRS; CDR2 reads YFSETQ. V was pared by 4 bases and J by 0 bases, with 12 bases of the junction left unmatched. CDR3 sequence reads: CASSEPTGYPTNYGYTF. CDR3 in DNA: TGCGCCAGCAGCGAACCGACAGGGTATCCTACTAACTATGGCTACACCTTC.

This clonotype has only a few counts. The gene calls are TRBV9 and TRBJ1-4; TRBD1 is a possible D gene (6 bases). The CDR3 runs 20 residues. Germline values: CDR1 SGDLS, CDR2 YYNGEE. Between the trimmed V and J ends, which lost 4 bases and 9 bases, there was a span of 34 bases. The CDR3 sequence is CASSSRGTQPDMKKKKKLFF. CDR3 DNA: TGTGCCAGCAGCTCCCGGGGGACACAACCCGACATGAAAAAAAAAAAAAAACTGTTTTTT.